The 27 T cell receptor beta chains in this list originate from one sample, sequenced in a study of shared clonotypes between healthy human individuals. TCRdb keeps only in-frame clones here, not all; method: immunoSEQ multiplex PCR. The top ten clones hold about 1.5% of a sample with roughly 1,100,000 clones, approximately 68% of them seen once. Sequencing used memory CD4+ T cells sorted from blood. Subset in this sample: CD45RA-negative fraction. Receptors originate from a man between 18 and 35 years old in good health.

This chain joins TRBV19 and TRBJ1-5; TRBD1 might be the D (5 bases). V shed 8 bases and J shed 0 bases, with 8 bases lying between them. Per the germline V gene, CDR1 is LNHDA and CDR2 is SQIVND (reference sequence). CDR3 length: 13 residues. The CDR3 DNA follows: TGTGCCAGTGCGGACACTAGCAATCAGCCCCAGCATTTT. Protein: CASADTSNQPQHF.

This chain uses TRBV11-3 with TRBJ2-2; 7 nucleotides line up with TRBD2. The CDR3 has 15 residues. Trimming took 1 base from V and 5 from J; bases not matched to a gene: 4. Germline loops: CDR1 SGHNT, CDR2 YENEEA. CDR3 nucleotide sequence: TGTGCCAGCAGCTTAGTTTCCGGGGGGACCGGGGAGCTGTTTTTT. Residues: CASSLVSGGTGELFF. Based on the CDR3 plus reference TRBV11-3 and TRBJ2-2, the full variable domain is EAGVVQSPRYKIIEKKQPVAFWCNPISGHNTLYWYLQNLGQGPELLIRYENEEAVDDSQLPKDRFSAERLKGVDSTLKIQPAELGDSAVYLCASSLVSGGTGELFFGEGSRLTVL.

The chain joins TRBV6-7 to TRBJ1-5, with D hard to call. TRBV6-7 has ORF status, its function being uncertain. V shed 2 bases and J shed 6 bases, with 17 bases lying between them. The CDR3 length is 16 residues. In DNA form, the CDR3 reads TGTGCCAGCAGTTACCCCTCCAGGAGGGAAGCTCAGCCCCAGCATTTT. This gives the protein CASSYPSRREAQPQHF.

This sequence joins TRBV6-6 and TRBJ2-5; 7 bases align to TRBD1. CDR3 length equals 15 residues. Germline V gives CDR1 MNHNY, CDR2 SVGAGI (reference sequence). V dropped 2 bases and J dropped 4; count of bases not matched to a gene: 7. Written as DNA, the CDR3 is TGTGCCAGCAGTTACACGCGACAGGGTGGAGAGACCCAGTACTTC. Translated, it gives CASSYTRQGGETQYF.

V and J are TRBV5-1 and TRBJ2-3; D is possibly TRBD1 (5 bases). V lost 3 bases, J lost 3 bases, and 11 bases lay in between. Germline V lookup: CDR1 SGHRS, CDR2 YFSETQ. The CDR3 runs to 14 residues. The CDR3 region has the DNA TGCGCCAGCAGCTGGAAATCAGGGACAGATACGCAGTATTTT. Amino acid sequence: CASSWKSGTDTQYF.

This clone was detected only a few times. Other DNA sequences within the sample encode an identical CDR3. The chain joins TRBV10-3 to TRBJ1-3, with D possibly TRBD1 on 5 matching bases. Trimming pared 2 bases from V and 0 bases from J, leaving 8 bases between. Germline V gene data show CDR1 as ENHRY and CDR2 as SYGVKD. This CDR3 is 15 amino acids long. This chain's CDR3 is CAISERGLSGNTIYF. CDR3 DNA: TGTGCCATCAGTGAGAGGGGCCTCTCTGGAAACACCATATATTTT.

CDR3 loop: CSVGTPPYGANVLTF. DNA for the CDR3: TGCAGCGTTGGTACTCCCCCTTATGGGGCCAACGTCCTGACTTTC. The chain recombines TRBV29-1 with TRBJ2-6; D is uncertain. V shed 4 bases and J shed 3 bases, with 13 bases lying between them. In germline, CDR1 is SQVTM, CDR2 ANQGSEA. This CDR3 spans 15 amino acids.

CDR3 sequence reads: CASRWTGASNQPQHF. The CDR3 nucleotides are TGTGCCAGCAGGTGGACAGGGGCTAGCAATCAGCCCCAGCATTTT. The chain carries TRBV27 and TRBJ1-5, with TRBD1 matching 9 bases. V trimming: 6 bases; J trimming: 0 bases; junction bases outside the gene matches: 3. The CDR3 sequence is 15 residues long. The germline V gene has CDR1 MNHEY and CDR2 SMNVEV (reference sequence).

V gene TRBV4-2 combines with J gene TRBJ2-1; 10 positions agree with TRBD2. The CDR3 spans 16 residues. The J segment lost 9 bases and the V segment lost 0 bases, leaving 8 bases of the junction unmatched. The V gene's germline CDR1 is LGHNA and CDR2 YNFKEQ. The CDR3 bases are TGTGCCAGCAGCCAAGATAGCGGGAGGAGAGCGGCTGAGCAGTTCTTC. It is translated as CASSQDSGRRAAEQFF.

Worth noting for this clone: The sample carries other DNA sequences with the same CDR3. The chain uses TRBV18 and TRBJ1-2; D may be TRBD1 (6 bases). The CDR3 totals 13 residues. Trimming took 2 bases from V and 4 from J, leaving 8 bases between them. The germline gives CDR1 KGHSH, CDR2 LQKENI. CDR3 residues: CASSPGQSYGYTF. The CDR3 region has the DNA TGTGCCAGCTCACCAGGACAGTCCTATGGCTACACCTTC.

The chain is built from TRBV6-1 and TRBJ2-7, with 12 bases identical to TRBD2. Germline V lookup: CDR1 MNHNS, CDR2 SASEGT. V was clipped by 6 bases and J by 1 base; unmatched bases: 4. CDR3 length equals 15 residues. The CDR3: CASRRLAGASYEQYF. For the CDR3, the DNA is TGTGCCAGCAGGAGACTAGCGGGGGCATCCTACGAGCAGTACTTC.

This chain uses TRBV18 with TRBJ1-2, with 8 bases that match TRBD1. CDR3 length: 17 residues. Germline trimming cut 2 bases from V and 1 base from J; bases unmatched to any gene: 9. Looked up from germline, CDR1 is KGHSH and CDR2 is LQKENI. The CDR3 sequence is CASSPVHGTGVNYGYTF. The CDR3, as DNA: TGTGCCAGCTCACCAGTTCACGGGACAGGAGTTAACTATGGCTACACCTTC.

There are a few counts of this clone. Other nucleotide sequences from this sample produce the same CDR3. The J gene is TRBJ1-5, the V gene TRBV2; D ambiguous. The germline V and J ends were trimmed by 4 bases and 7 bases, with 5 bases remaining between them. This CDR3 region has 11 residues. Germline assignment: CDR1 SNHLY and CDR2 FYNNEI. The DNA for the CDR3 is TGTGCCAGCAGTGTTGGGCAGCCCCAGCATTTT. Translating gives CASSVGQPQHF.

This rearrangement joins TRBV5-6 to TRBJ2-5; 13 positions agree with TRBD2. V shed 2 bases and J 2 bases; nucleotides not matched to a gene: 3. The CDR3 totals 16 residues. The germline gives CDR1 SGHDT, CDR2 YYEEEE. For the CDR3, the DNA is TGTGCCAGCAGCTTCCGGACTAGCGGGGGACAAGAGACCCAGTACTTC. Its translation: CASSFRTSGGQETQYF.

About this clone: The same CDR3 is also encoded by other DNA sequences in this sample. The rearrangement joins TRBV19 to TRBJ2-7; D could derive from TRBD1 or TRBD2 (5 bases each). There are 14 residues in the CDR3. Trimming stripped 5 bases from V and 0 bases from J, with 11 bases between. The germline CDR1 and CDR2 sequences are LNHDA and SQIVND (reference sequence). CDR3 DNA: TGTGCCAGTAGTGCTCGGGACGGCTCCTACGAGCAGTACTTC. Translated: CASSARDGSYEQYF.

This chain uses TRBV7-2 with TRBJ2-1; 7 bases are shared with TRBD2. Germline CDR1 SGHTA, CDR2 FQGNSA. Trimming at V came to 8 bases and at J to 3 bases, leaving 7 bases not matched to a gene. The CDR3 runs 14 residues. The CDR3 sequence: CASRGREYYNEQFF. The CDR3 DNA reads TGTGCCAGCCGAGGGCGGGAGTACTACAATGAGCAGTTCTTC.

The chain is built from TRBV11-2 and TRBJ2-5; 8 nucleotides match TRBD2. After removal of 3 bases from V and 1 base from J, the junction contained 10 bases not matched to a gene. CDR1 is SGHAT and CDR2 is FQNNGV in the germline V gene. The CDR3 spans 17 residues. CDR3 coding DNA: TGTGCCAGCAGCTTGGGCAGCGGGGGAGGAACCCAAGAGACCCAGTACTTC. Translation: CASSLGSGGGTQETQYF.

The J gene is TRBJ2-7, the V gene TRBV5-5; possibly TRBD2 for D (5 bases). The germline V and J ends were trimmed by 3 bases and 6 bases, with 13 bases remaining between them. The CDR3 length is 13 residues. The germline V gene has CDR1 SGHKS and CDR2 YYEKEE (reference sequence). CDR3: CASSSFGELEQYF. CDR3 sequence (DNA): TGTGCCAGCAGCTCCTTCGGGGAACTCGAGCAGTACTTC.

Concerning this clone itself: Other DNA sequences of this sample code for an identical CDR3. V and J are TRBV28 and TRBJ2-5; 10 bases are a match to TRBD1. The J call is in doubt because the DNA end fits TRBJ2-7 better. CDR3 size: 13 residues. Germline CDR1 and CDR2: MDHEN and SYDVKM. The CDR3 bases are TGTGCCAGCAGTCGGACAGGGGGCTACGAGCAGTACTTC. As protein: CASSRTGGYEQYF.

The chain recombines TRBV4-1 with TRBJ1-5; D may be TRBD1 (5 bases). Deletions cut 7 bases from V and 2 bases from J, with 18 bases between. Germline-derived CDR1 and CDR2 are MGHRA and YSYEKL. CDR3 length: 16 amino acids. CDR3 nucleotides: TGCGCCAGCACCCCAGAGGGGCGGGGGGGCAATCAGCCCCAGCATTTT. Translated: CASTPEGRGGNQPQHF.

This clone was detected only a few times. The rearrangement joins TRBV19 to TRBJ2-4; 10 bases align to TRBD1. The V gene end was trimmed by 7 bases and the J gene end by 8 bases; junction bases not matched to a gene: 5. CDR3 length: 13 residues. Germline assignment: CDR1 LNHDA and CDR2 SQIVND (reference sequence). The chain's CDR3 is CASNPDRGYIQYF. CDR3 in DNA: TGTGCCAGTAACCCGGACAGGGGGTACATTCAGTACTTC.

The chain carries TRBV27 and TRBJ2-1, with 13 bases lining up with TRBD2. V lost 6 bases to trimming and J lost 7 bases; unmatched junction nucleotides: 6. This CDR3 is built from 15 residues. Germline V gene data show CDR1 as MNHEY and CDR2 as SMNVEV (reference sequence). CDR3 nucleotides: TGTGCCAGCAGACAGACTAGCGGGGGGCGAAATGAGCAGTTCTTC. As protein: CASRQTSGGRNEQFF.

The chain is built from TRBV10-3 and TRBJ1-4; unclear D gene. Trimming took 7 bases from V and 0 from J, leaving 15 bases between them. CDR1 ENHRY and CDR2 SYGVKD come from the germline V gene. CDR3 length: 16 amino acids. In DNA, the CDR3 is TGTGCCATCAACCTAGGCGTGGGTACAACTAATGAAAAACTGTTTTTT. Protein: CAINLGVGTTNEKLFF.

The chain has TRBV15 and TRBJ1-4; TRBD1 matches 7 bases. CDR1 and CDR2 from the germline V gene are LNHNV and YYDKDF (reference sequence). The V gene end was trimmed by 3 bases and the J gene end by 5 bases; junction bases not matched to a gene: 9. This CDR3 has 16 residues. In DNA, the CDR3 is TGTGCCACCAGCAGGTTACCCGGGACAGTAAATGAAAAACTGTTTTTT. Amino acids: CATSRLPGTVNEKLFF.

The chain uses TRBV9 and TRBJ2-7, with 8 bases fitting TRBD1. The CDR3 consists of 16 residues. Germline assignment: CDR1 SGDLS and CDR2 YYNGEE. J gave up 5 bases and V 4 bases, and 14 bases lay outside the gene matches. CDR3 nucleotide sequence: TGTGCCAGCAGCAGAGACAGGGGCGGGACGGATGACGAGCAGTACTTC. The encoded protein is CASSRDRGGTDDEQYF.

The chain employs TRBV5-1 and TRBJ2-3; TRBD2 matches 9 bases. Germline CDR1 reads SGHRS; CDR2 reads YFSETQ. The ends lost 7 bases at V and 2 bases at J; junction bases unmatched: 2. This CDR3 region has 13 residues. The CDR3 is CASGLANTDTQYF. CDR3 bases: TGCGCCAGCGGACTAGCGAACACAGATACGCAGTATTTT.

The CDR3 here is CASSQDTAGQVHQETQYF. CDR3 nucleotide sequence: TGTGCCAGCAGCCAAGATACAGCGGGACAGGTCCACCAAGAGACCCAGTACTTC. The chain employs TRBV4-2 and TRBJ2-5, with D perhaps matching TRBD1 (8 bases). CDR3 size: 18 residues. Trimming removed 0 bases from V and 0 bases from J, with 17 bases in between. Germline V gene lookup returns CDR1 LGHNA and CDR2 YNFKEQ.